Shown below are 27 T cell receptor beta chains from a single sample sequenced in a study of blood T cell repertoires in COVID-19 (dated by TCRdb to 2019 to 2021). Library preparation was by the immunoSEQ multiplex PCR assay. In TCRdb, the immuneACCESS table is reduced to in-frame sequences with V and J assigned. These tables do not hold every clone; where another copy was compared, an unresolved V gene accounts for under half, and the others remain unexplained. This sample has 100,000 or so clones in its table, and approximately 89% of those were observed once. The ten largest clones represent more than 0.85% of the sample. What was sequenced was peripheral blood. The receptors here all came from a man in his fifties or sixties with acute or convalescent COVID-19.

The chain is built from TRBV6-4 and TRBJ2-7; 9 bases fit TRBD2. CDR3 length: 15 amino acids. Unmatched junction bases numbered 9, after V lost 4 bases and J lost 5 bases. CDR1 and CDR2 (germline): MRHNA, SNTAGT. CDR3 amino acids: CASSALKSGRNEQYV. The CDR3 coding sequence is TGTGCCAGCAGTGCCCTAAAGAGCGGGAGGAACGAGCAGTACGTC.

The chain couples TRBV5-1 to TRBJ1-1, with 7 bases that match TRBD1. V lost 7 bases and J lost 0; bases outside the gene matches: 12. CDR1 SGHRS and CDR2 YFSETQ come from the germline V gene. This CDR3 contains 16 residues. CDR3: CASAKETGNMNTEAFF. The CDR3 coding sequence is TGCGCCAGCGCGAAGGAGACAGGGAACATGAACACTGAAGCTTTCTTT.

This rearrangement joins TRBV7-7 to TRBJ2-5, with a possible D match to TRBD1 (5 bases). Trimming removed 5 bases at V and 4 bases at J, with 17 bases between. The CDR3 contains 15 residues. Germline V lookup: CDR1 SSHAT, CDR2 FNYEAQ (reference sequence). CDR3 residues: CASSPTHRGPETQYF. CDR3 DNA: TGTGCCAGCAGCCCGACCCATAGGGGCCCAGAGACCCAGTACTTC.

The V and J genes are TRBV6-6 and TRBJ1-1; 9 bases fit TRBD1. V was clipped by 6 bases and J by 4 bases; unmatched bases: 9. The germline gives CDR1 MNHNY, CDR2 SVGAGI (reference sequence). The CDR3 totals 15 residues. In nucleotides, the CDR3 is TGTGCCAGCAGGGTAGTATCGACAGGGGGCACTGAAGCTTTCTTT. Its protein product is CASRVVSTGGTEAFF.

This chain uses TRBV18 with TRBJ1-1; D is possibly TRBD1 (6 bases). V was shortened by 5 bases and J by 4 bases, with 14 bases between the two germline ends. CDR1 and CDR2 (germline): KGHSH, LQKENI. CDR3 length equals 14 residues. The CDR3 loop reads CASSANRVGTEAFF. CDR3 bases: TGTGCCAGCTCAGCCAACAGGGTAGGCACTGAAGCTTTCTTT.

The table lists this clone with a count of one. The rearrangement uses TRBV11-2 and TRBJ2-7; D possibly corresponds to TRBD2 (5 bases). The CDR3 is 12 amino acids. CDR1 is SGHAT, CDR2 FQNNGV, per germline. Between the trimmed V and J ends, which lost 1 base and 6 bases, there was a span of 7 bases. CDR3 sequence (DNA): TGTGCCAGCAGCTTAGGAGGGTTCGAGCAGTACTTC. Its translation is CASSLGGFEQYF.

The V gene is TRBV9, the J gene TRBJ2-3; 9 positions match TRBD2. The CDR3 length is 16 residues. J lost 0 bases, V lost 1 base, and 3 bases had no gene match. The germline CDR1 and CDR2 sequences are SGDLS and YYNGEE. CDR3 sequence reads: CASSVMSGRSTDTQYF. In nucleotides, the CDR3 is TGTGCCAGCAGCGTAATGAGCGGGAGGAGCACAGATACGCAGTATTTT.

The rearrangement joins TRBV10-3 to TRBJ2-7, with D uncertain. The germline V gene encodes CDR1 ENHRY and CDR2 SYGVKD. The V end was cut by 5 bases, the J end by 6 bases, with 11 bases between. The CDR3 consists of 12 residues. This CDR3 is CAISSNSGEQYV. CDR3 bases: TGTGCCATCAGTAGCAATTCCGGCGAGCAGTACGTC.

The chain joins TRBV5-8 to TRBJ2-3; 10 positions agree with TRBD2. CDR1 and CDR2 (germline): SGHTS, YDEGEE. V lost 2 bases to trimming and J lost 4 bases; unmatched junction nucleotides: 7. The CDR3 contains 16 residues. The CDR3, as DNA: TGTGCCAGCAGCTTCCTAGCGGGAGATTTTGCAGATACGCAGTATTTT. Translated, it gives CASSFLAGDFADTQYF.

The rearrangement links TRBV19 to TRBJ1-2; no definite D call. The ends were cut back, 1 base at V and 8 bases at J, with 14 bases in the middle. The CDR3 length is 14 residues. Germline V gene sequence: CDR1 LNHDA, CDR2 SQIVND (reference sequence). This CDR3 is CASSIARDRGGYTF. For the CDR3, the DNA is TGTGCCAGTAGTATAGCGAGGGATCGCGGAGGCTACACCTTC.

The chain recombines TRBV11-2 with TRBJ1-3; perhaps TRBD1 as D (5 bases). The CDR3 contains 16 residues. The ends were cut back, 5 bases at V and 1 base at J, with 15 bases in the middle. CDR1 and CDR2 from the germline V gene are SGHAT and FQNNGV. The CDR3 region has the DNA TGTGCCAGCAGCCCCCGGGGGGAGAGGTCTGGAAACACCATATATTTT. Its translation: CASSPRGERSGNTIYF.

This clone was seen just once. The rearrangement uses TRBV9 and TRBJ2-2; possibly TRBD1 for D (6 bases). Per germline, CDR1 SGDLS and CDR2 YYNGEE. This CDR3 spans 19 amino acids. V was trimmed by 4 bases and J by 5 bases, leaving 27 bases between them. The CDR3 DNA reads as TGTGCCAGCAGCCCCTCGCATAGGGTCGGGAAAACAGGGACCGGGGAGCTGTTTTTT. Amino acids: CASSPSHRVGKTGTGELFF.

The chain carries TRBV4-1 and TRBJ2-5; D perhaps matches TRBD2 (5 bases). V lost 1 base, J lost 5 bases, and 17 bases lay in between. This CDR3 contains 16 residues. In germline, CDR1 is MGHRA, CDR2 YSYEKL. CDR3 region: CASSQAAGAWWETQYF. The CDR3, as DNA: TGCGCCAGCAGCCAAGCCGCGGGCGCATGGTGGGAGACCCAGTACTTC.

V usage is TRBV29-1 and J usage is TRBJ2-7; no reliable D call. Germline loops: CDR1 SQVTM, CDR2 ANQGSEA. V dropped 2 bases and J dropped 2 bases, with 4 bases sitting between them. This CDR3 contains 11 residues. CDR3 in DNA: TGCAGCGTTGAATCCGCCTACGAGCAGTACTTC. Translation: CSVESAYEQYF.

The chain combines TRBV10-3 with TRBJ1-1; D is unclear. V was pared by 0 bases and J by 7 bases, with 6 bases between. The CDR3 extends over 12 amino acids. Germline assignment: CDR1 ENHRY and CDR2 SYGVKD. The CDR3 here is CAISESRDEAFF. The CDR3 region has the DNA TGTGCCATCAGTGAGTCTCGAGATGAAGCTTTCTTT.

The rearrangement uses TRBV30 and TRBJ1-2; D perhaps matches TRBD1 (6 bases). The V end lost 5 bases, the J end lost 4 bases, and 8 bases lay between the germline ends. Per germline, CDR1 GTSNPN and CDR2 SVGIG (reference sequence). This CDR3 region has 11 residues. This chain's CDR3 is CAWGGVYGYTF. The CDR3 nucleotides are TGTGCCTGGGGGGGCGTCTATGGCTACACCTTC. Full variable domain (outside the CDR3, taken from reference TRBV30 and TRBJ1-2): SQTIHQWPATLVQPVGSPLSLECTVEGTSNPNLYWYRQAAGRGLQLLFYSVGIGQISSEVPQNLSASRPQDRQFILSSKKLLLSDSGFYLCAWGGVYGYTFGSGTRLTVV.

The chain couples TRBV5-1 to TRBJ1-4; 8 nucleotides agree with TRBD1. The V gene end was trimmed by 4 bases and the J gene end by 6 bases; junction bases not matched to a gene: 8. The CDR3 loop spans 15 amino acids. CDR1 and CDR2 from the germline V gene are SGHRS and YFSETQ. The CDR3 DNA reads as TGCGCCAGCAGCGCCGAACAGGGGGTGGATGAAAAACTGTTTTTT. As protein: CASSAEQGVDEKLFF.

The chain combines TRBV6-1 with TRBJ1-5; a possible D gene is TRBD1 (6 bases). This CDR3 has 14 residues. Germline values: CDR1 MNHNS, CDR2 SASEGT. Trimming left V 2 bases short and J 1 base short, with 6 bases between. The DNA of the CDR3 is TGTGCCAGCAGTGAAAGGGGGAGCAATCAGCCCCAGCATTTT. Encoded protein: CASSERGSNQPQHF.

CDR3 nucleotides: TGTGCCAGTAAACAGGGGGAGGATGGGAATGAGCAGTTCTTC. This encodes CASKQGEDGNEQFF. The V and J genes are TRBV19 and TRBJ2-1; 8 bases line up with TRBD1. Unmatched junction bases numbered 9, after V lost 7 bases and J lost 7 bases. Germline V gives CDR1 LNHDA, CDR2 SQIVND (reference sequence). The length of the CDR3 is 14 residues.

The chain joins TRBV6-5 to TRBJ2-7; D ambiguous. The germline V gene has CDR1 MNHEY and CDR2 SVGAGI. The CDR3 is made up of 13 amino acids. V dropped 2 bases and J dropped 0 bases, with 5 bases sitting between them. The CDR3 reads CASSYESSYEQYF. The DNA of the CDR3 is TGTGCCAGCAGTTACGAGAGCTCCTACGAGCAGTACTTC.

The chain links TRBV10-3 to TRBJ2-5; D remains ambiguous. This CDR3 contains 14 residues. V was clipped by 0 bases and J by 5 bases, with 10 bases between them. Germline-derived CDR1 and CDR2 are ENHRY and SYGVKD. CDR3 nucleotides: TGTGCCATCAGTGAGTCGACATATTGGGAGACCCAGTACTTC. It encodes CAISESTYWETQYF.

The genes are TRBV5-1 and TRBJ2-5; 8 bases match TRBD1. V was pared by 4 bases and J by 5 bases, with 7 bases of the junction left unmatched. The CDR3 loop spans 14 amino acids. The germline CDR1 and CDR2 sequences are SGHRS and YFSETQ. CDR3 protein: CASSPQGARETQYF. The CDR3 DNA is TGCGCCAGCAGCCCCCAGGGGGCCCGCGAGACCCAGTACTTC.

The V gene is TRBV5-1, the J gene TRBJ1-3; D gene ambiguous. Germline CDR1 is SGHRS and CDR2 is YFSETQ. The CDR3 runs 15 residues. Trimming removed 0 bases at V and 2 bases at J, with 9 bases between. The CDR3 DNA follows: TGCGCCAGCAGCTTGGCCGGGATCCCTGGAAACACCATATATTTT. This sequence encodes CASSLAGIPGNTIYF.

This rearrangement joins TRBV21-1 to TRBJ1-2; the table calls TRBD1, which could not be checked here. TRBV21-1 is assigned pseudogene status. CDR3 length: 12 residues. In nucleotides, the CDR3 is TGTGCCAGGCTTACAGGGGCCTATGGCTACACCTTC. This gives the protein CARLTGAYGYTF.

CDR3 DNA: TGTGCCAGCAGCCAAGGGGCTGCCTTGTACCAAGAGACCCAGTACTTC. Protein sequence: CASSQGAALYQETQYF. The rearrangement links TRBV4-2 to TRBJ2-5; no clear D. Trimming removed 1 base from V and 0 bases from J, with 12 bases in between. Germline V CDR1 and CDR2: LGHNA, YNFKEQ. The CDR3 spans 16 residues.

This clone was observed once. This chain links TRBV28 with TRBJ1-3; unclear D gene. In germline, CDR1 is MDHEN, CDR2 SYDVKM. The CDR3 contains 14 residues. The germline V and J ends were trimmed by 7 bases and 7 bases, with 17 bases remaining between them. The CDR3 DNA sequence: TGTGCCAGCACAGTTTCAGGAAGTAGTAACACCATATATTTT. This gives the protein CASTVSGSSNTIYF.

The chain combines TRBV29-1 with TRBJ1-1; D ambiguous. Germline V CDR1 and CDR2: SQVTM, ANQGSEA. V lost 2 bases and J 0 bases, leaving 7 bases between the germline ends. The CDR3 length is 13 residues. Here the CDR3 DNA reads TGCAGCGTTGAAAGAGGGATGAACACTGAAGCTTTCTTT. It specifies CSVERGMNTEAFF.